This T cell receptor beta chain emerged from a study of T cells in Graves' hyperthyroidism and ophthalmopathy. General study points: Ophthalmopathy could be told apart from stable hyperthyroidism with a 13 V-J model.

Authors of the study amplified TCR beta CDR3 regions from RNA transcripts. RT-PCR in the first round (using the HTBI primer set) targeted the TCR CDR3. In TCRdb, the multiplex PCR reads were re-called with MiXCR into one record per CDR3 protein. The top ten hold around an eighth of the sample, which has around 450,000 distinct CDR3 sequences, less than 20% seen once. At least ten counts were recorded for this clonotype. Antigen unknown. This CDR3 is 15 amino acids long. CDR1 and CDR2 from the germline V gene are DFQATT and SNEGSKA (reference sequence). V lost 6 bases and J lost 8; bases outside the gene matches: 9. Patients counted as stable if ophthalmopathy did not develop within 18 months. The study enrolled patients aged 18 to 65 with newly diagnosed hyperthyroidism of under 2 months' duration.

This rearrangement joins TRBV20-1 to TRBJ2-1; 14 nucleotides agree with TRBD2. The sequenced sample consisted of blood. This receptor was obtained from a woman under 30 with Graves' hyperthyroidism. Here the CDR3 DNA reads TGCAGTGCAACCGGGACTAGCGGGAGTTCGGATGAGCAGTTCTTC. This translates into CSATGTSGSSDEQFF.